This T cell receptor (beta chain) was obtained from a study of blood T cell repertoires in COVID-19. About the study: Samples representing acute and convalescent COVID-19 were sourced from the United States, Italy and Spain.

This clone was seen more than once but under ten times. The authors' processing: From reference gene primer amplification, estimates of nucleated cell counts were derived. The repertoire was sequenced with immunoSEQ multiplex PCR; TCRdb's copy has only in-frame clones and lacks some. V and J calls plus clone size are reproduced from that table; the DNA served to infer D and trimming. The table has about 170,000 clones, roughly nine tenths seen once; the top ten hold roughly 26%. The germline V and J ends were trimmed by 4 bases and 5 bases, with 8 bases remaining between them. CDR1 is SGHDN and CDR2 is FVKESK in the germline V gene. The CDR3 runs to 12 residues.

Sequenced input: peripheral blood. This sequence was found in a man aged 55 to 70 with acute or convalescent COVID-19. The chain carries TRBV14 and TRBJ2-5; D unresolved. For the CDR3, the DNA is TGTGCCAGCAGCCGAGGCGTCGAGACCCAGTACTTC. Translating it yields CASSRGVETQYF.